The sequence of this T cell receptor beta chain was determined in a study of T cell changes during pregnancy in multiple sclerosis. The repertoire was sequenced with immunoSEQ multiplex PCR; TCRdb's copy has only in-frame clones and lacks some. The sample has around 88,000 clones, approximately 92% seen once. The CDR3 is 15 residues long. J lost 1 base, V lost 4 bases, and 5 bases had no gene match. Germline lookup yields CDR1 SGHRS and CDR2 YFSETQ. The rearrangement links TRBV5-1 to TRBJ2-7; 10 nucleotides line up with TRBD2. The TCR sequence derives from a female donor with multiple sclerosis, enrolled in a pregnancy study. The specimen comprised peripheral blood, sampled in the first trimester of pregnancy. CDR3 sequence: CASSAGTSASYEQYF. In DNA form, the CDR3 reads TGCGCCAGCAGCGCCGGGACTAGCGCATCCTACGAGCAGTACTTC. Complete variable domain (other parts from reference TRBV5-1 and TRBJ2-7): KAGVTQTPRYLIKTRGQQVTLSCSPISGHRSVSWYQQTPGQGLQFLFEYFSETQRNKGNFPGRFSGRQFSNSRSEMNVSTLELGDSALYLCASSAGTSASYEQYFGPGTRLTVT.